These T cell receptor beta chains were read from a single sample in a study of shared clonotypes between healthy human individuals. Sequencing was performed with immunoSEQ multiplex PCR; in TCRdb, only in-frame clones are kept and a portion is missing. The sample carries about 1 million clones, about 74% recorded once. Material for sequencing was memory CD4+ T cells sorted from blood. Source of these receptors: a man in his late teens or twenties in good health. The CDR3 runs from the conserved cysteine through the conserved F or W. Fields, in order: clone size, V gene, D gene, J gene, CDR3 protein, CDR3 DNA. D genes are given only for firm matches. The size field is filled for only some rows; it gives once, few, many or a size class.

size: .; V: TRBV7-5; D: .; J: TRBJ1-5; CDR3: CARSLTGPQPQHF; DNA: TGTGCCAGAAGCTTAACAGGCCCACAGCCCCAGCATTTT
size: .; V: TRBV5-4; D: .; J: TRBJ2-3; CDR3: CASSAGQTDTQYF; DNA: TGTGCCAGCAGCGCGGGACAGACAGATACGCAGTATTTT
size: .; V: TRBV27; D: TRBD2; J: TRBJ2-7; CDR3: CASRDLAGPYEQYF; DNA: TGTGCCAGCAGAGACCTAGCGGGACCCTACGAGCAGTACTTC
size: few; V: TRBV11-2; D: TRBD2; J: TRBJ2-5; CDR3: CASSLELAAQETQYF; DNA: TGTGCCAGCAGCTTAGAACTAGCGGCACAAGAGACCCAGTACTTC
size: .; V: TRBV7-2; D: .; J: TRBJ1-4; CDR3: CASSLGEAMYNEKLFF; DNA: TGTGCCAGCAGCTTAGGGGAGGCTATGTATAATGAAAAACTGTTTTTT
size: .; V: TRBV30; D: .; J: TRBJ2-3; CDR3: CAWARDHTQYF; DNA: TGTGCCTGGGCCCGGGATCATACGCAGTATTTT
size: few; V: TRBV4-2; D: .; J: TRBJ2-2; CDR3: CASSQGEGDGELFF; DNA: TGTGCCAGCAGCCAAGGGGAAGGGGACGGGGAGCTGTTTTTT
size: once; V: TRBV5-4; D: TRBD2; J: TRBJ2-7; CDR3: CASSFSREPTYEQYF; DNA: TGTGCCAGCAGCTTCTCGCGGGAGCCAACCTACGAGCAGTACTTC
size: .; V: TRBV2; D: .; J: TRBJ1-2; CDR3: CASAARFYTF; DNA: TGTGCCAGCGCCGCCAGATTCTACACCTTC
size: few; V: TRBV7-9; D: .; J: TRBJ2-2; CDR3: CASSHRVHTGELFF; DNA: TGTGCCAGCAGCCATAGGGTACACACCGGGGAGCTGTTTTTT
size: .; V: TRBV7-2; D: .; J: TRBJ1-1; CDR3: CASEVEAFF; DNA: TGTGCCAGTGAGGTTGAAGCTTTCTTT
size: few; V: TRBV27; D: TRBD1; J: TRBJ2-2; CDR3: CASSVNRGRAGELFF; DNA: TGTGCCAGCAGTGTAAACAGGGGTAGAGCCGGGGAGCTGTTTTTT
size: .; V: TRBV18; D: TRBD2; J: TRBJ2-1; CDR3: CASSQLGTSGTYNEQFF; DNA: TGTGCCAGCTCACAACTCGGGACTAGCGGGACCTACAATGAGCAGTTCTTC
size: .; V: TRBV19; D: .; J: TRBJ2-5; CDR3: CASSIMVTGQETQYF; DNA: TGTGCCAGTAGTATTATGGTAACAGGGCAAGAGACCCAGTACTTC
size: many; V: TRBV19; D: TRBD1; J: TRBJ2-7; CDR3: CASSEKTGGIGEQYF; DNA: TGTGCCAGTAGCGAGAAGACAGGGGGTATTGGCGAGCAGTACTTC
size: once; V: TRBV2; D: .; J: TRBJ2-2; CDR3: CASSEKWMGTGELFF; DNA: TGTGCCAGCAGTGAAAAGTGGATGGGTACCGGGGAGCTGTTTTTT
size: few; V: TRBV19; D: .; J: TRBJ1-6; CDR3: CASSALQGGSPLHF; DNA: TGTGCCAGTAGTGCACTACAGGGTGGTTCACCCCTCCACTTT
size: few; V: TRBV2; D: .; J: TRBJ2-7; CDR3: CASSNFYEQYF; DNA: TGTGCCAGCTCCAACTTCTACGAGCAGTACTTC
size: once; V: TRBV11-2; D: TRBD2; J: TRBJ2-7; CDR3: CASSLVAGGQGEQYF; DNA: TGTGCCAGCAGCTTAGTCGCGGGAGGGCAAGGGGAGCAGTACTTC
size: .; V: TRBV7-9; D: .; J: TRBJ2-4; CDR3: CASSRGPAAKNIQYF; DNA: TGTGCCAGCAGTCGCGGTCCTGCAGCCAAAAACATTCAGTACTTC
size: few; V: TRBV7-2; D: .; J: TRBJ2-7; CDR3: CASSPLRQSSYEQYF; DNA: TGTGCCAGCAGCCCTCTAAGACAGAGCTCCTACGAGCAGTACTTC
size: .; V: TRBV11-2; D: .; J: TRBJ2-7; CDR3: CASSLVYLSSYEQYF; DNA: TGTGCCAGCAGCTTAGTGTACTTAAGCTCCTACGAGCAGTACTTC
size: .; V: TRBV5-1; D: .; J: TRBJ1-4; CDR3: CASSGGHPGSEKLFF; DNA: TGCGCCAGCAGCGGAGGACACCCGGGCAGTGAAAAACTGTTTTTT
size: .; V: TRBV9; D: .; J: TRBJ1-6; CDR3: CASSVDSPPLHF; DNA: TGTGCCAGCAGCGTAGACTCTCCACCCCTCCACTTT
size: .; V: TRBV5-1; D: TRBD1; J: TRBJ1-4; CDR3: CASSPGDRFLTSTNEKLFF; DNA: TGCGCCAGCAGCCCCGGGGACAGGTTCCTAACTTCAACTAATGAAAAACTGTTTTTT
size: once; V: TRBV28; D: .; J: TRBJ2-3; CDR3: CASSSPPRVTDTQYF; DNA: TGTGCCAGCAGTTCCCCCCCCAGGGTCACAGATACGCAGTATTTT
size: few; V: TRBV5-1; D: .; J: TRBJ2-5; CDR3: CASSPGGGLPGETQYF; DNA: TGCGCCAGCAGCCCCGGGGGTGGCCTCCCAGGGGAGACCCAGTACTTC
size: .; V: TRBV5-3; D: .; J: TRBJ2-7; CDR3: CAHDRDTNF; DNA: TGTGCCCACGACCGGGACACAAACTTC
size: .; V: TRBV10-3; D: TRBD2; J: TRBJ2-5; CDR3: CAISDSGRIQETQYF; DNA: TGTGCCATCAGTGATAGCGGGAGAATCCAAGAGACCCAGTACTTC
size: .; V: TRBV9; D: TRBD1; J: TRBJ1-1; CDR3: CASSGATGIDTEAFF; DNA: TGTGCCAGCAGCGGTGCGACAGGGATCGACACTGAAGCTTTCTTT
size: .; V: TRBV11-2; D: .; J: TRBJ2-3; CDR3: CASSPQDTQYF; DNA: TGTGCCAGCAGCCCACAAGATACGCAGTATTTT
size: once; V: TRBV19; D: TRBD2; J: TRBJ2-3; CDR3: CASSVGTSGRVQDTQYF; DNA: TGTGCCAGTAGTGTGGGGACTAGCGGGAGGGTTCAAGATACGCAGTATTTT
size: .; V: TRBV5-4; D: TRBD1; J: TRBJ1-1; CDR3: CASSLEWTGEAFF; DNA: TGTGCCAGCAGCTTAGAATGGACAGGTGAAGCTTTCTTT
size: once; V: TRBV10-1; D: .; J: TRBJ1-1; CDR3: CASSEGTPNTEAFF; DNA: TGCGCCAGCTCCGAGGGGACACCGAACACTGAAGCTTTCTTT
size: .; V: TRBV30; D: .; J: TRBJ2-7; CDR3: CAWSLEVGVAYEQYF; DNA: TGTGCCTGGAGTCTCGAGGTGGGGGTAGCCTACGAGCAGTACTTC
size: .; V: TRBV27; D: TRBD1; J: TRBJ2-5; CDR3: CASSLTDRDQETQYF; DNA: TGTGCCAGCAGTTTGACCGACAGGGACCAAGAGACCCAGTACTTC
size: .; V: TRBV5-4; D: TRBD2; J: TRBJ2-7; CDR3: CASSEPSGNSYEQYF; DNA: TGTGCCAGCAGCGAACCTAGCGGGAACTCCTACGAGCAGTACTTC
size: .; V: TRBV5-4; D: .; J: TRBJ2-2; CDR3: CASSHTDRVTGELFF; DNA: TGTGCCAGCAGCCATACGGACAGAGTCACCGGGGAGCTGTTTTTT
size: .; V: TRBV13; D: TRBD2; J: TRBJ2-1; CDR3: CASSPLQGLGQDNEQFF; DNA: TGTGCCAGCAGCCCCCTTCAGGGACTAGGTCAAGACAATGAGCAGTTCTTC
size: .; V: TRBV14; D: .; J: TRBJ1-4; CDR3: CASSQRQQGGINEKLFF; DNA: TGTGCCAGCAGCCAACGCCAACAGGGCGGGATTAATGAAAAACTGTTTTTT